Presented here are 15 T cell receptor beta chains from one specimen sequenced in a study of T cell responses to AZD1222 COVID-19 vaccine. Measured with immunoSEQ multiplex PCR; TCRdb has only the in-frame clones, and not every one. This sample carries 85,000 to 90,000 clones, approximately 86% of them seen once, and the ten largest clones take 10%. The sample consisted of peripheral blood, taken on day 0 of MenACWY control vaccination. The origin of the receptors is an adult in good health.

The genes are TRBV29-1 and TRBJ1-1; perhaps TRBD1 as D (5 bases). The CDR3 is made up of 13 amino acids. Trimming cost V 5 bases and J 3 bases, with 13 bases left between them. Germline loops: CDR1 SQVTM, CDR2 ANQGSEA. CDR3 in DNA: TGCAGCGTTTGCCGGGACCGTTACACTGAAGCTTTCTTT. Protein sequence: CSVCRDRYTEAFF.

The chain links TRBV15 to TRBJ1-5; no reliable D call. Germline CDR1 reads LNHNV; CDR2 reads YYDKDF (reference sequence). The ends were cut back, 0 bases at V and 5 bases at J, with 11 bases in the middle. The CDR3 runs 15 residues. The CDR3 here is CATSRDIRVDQPQHF. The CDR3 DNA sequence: TGTGCCACCAGCAGAGATATAAGGGTGGATCAGCCCCAGCATTTT. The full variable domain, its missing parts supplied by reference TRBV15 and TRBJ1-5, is DAMVIQNPRYQVTQFGKPVTLSCSQTLNHNVMYWYQQKSSQAPKLLFHYYDKDFNNEADTPDNFQSRRPNTSFCFLDIRSPGLGDTAMYLCATSRDIRVDQPQHFGDGTRLSIL.

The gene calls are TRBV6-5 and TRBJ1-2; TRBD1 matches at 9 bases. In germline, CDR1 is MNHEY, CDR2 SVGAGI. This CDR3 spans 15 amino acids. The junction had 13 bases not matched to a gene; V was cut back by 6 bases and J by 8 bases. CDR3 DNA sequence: TGTGCCAGCAGCCGCCCGGGACAGGGAACGTTAGGCTACACCTTC. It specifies CASSRPGQGTLGYTF.

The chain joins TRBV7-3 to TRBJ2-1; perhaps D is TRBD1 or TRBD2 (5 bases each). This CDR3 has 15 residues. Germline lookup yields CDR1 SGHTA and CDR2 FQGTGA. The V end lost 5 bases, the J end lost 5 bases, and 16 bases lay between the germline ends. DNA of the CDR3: TGTGCCAGCAGCCTCGGGACCGATACCCACAATGAGCAGTTCTTC. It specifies CASSLGTDTHNEQFF.

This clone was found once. The DNA for the CDR3 is TGTGCCAGCAGTTACAGGAGGGGCAACGAGCAGTACTTC. It is translated as CASSYRRGNEQYF. This rearrangement joins TRBV27 to TRBJ2-7; D is perhaps TRBD2 (6 bases). In germline, CDR1 is MNHEY, CDR2 SMNVEV (reference sequence). The CDR3 runs to 13 residues. Deletions cut 4 bases from V and 5 bases from J, with 12 bases between.

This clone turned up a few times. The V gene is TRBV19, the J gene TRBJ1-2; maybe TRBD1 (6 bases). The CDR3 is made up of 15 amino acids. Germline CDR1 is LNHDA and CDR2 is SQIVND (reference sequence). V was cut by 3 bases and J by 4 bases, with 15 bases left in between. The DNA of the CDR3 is TGTGCCAGTAGTATGAAGGGGGGACCGATCTATGGCTACACCTTC. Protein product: CASSMKGGPIYGYTF.

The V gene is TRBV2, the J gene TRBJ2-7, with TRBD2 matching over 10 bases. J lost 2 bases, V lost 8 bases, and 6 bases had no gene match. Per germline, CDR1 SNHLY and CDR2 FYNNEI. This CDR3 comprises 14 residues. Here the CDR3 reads CASGSGGPTYEQYF. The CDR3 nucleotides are TGTGCCAGCGGTAGCGGGGGGCCTACCTACGAGCAGTACTTC.

CDR3 bases: TGTGCCACCAGCAGAGATAAATCCAGATCTGGAAACACCATATATTTT. It encodes CATSRDKSRSGNTIYF. The chain couples TRBV15 to TRBJ1-3; no firm D call. Germline loops: CDR1 LNHNV, CDR2 YYDKDF (reference sequence). The CDR3 consists of 16 residues. Trimming took 0 bases from V and 1 from J, leaving 10 bases between them.

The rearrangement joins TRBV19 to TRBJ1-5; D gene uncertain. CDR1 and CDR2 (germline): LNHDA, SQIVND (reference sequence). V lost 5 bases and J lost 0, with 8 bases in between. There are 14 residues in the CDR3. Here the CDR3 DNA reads TGTGCCAGTAGTTATGGTTTTAGCAATCAGCCCCAGCATTTT. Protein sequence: CASSYGFSNQPQHF. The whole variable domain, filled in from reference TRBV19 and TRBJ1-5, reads DGGITQSPKYLFRKEGQNVTLSCEQNLNHDAMYWYRQDPGQGLRLIYYSQIVNDFQKGDIAEGYSVSREKKESFPLTVTSAQKNPTAFYLCASSYGFSNQPQHFGDGTRLSIL.

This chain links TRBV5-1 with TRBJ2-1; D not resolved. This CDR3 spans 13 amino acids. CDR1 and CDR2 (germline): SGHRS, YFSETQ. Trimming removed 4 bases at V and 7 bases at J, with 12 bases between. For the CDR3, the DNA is TGCGCCAGCAGCCAAAACGCCGGGAATGAGCAGTTCTTC. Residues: CASSQNAGNEQFF.

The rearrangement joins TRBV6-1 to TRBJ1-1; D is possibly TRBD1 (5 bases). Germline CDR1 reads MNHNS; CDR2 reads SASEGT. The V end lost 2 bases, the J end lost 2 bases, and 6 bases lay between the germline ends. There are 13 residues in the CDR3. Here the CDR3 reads CASSERDNTEAFF. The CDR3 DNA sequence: TGTGCCAGCAGTGAAAGGGACAACACTGAAGCTTTCTTT.

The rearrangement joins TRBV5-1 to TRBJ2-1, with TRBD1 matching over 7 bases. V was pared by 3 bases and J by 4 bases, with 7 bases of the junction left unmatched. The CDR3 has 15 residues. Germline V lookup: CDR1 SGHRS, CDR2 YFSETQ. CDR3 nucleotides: TGCGCCAGCAGCTCCACCGGGACAGTATACAATGAGCAGTTCTTC. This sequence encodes CASSSTGTVYNEQFF.

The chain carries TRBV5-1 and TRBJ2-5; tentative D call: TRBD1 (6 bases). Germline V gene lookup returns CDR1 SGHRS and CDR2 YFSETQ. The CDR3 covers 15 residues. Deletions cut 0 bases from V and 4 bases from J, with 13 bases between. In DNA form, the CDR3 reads TGCGCCAGCAGCTTGGACAGGGTCAGGGGAGAGACCCAGTACTTC. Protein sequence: CASSLDRVRGETQYF. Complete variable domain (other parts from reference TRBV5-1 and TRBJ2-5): KAGVTQTPRYLIKTRGQQVTLSCSPISGHRSVSWYQQTPGQGLQFLFEYFSETQRNKGNFPGRFSGRQFSNSRSEMNVSTLELGDSALYLCASSLDRVRGETQYFGPGTRLLVL.

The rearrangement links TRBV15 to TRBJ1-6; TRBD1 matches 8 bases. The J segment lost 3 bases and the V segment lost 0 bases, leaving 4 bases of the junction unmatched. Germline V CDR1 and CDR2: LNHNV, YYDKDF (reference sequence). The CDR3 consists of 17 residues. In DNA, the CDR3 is TGTGCCACCAGCAGAGATCGCGGACAGGGCTATAATTCACCCCTCCACTTT. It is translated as CATSRDRGQGYNSPLHF.

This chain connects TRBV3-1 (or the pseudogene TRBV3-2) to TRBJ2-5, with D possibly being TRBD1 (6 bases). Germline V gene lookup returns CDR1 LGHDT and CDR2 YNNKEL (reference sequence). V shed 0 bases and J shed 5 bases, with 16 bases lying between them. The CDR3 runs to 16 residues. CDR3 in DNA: TGTGCCAGCAGCCAAGACCAGGGGCTGGGCGGGGAGACCCAGTACTTC. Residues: CASSQDQGLGGETQYF.